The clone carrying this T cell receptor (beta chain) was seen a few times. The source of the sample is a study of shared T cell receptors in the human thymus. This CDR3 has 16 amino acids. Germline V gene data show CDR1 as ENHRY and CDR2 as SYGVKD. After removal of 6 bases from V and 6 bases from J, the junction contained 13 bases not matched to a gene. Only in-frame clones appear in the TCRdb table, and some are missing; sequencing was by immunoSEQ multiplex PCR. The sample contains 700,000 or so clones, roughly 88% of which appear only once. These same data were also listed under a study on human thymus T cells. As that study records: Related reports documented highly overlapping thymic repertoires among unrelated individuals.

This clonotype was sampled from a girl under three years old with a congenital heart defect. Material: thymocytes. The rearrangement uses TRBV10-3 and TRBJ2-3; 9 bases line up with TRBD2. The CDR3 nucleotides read TGTGCCATCAGCCGCGGGGGGGGCTTCCCCGAGGATACGCAGTATTTT. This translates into CAISRGGGFPEDTQYF.